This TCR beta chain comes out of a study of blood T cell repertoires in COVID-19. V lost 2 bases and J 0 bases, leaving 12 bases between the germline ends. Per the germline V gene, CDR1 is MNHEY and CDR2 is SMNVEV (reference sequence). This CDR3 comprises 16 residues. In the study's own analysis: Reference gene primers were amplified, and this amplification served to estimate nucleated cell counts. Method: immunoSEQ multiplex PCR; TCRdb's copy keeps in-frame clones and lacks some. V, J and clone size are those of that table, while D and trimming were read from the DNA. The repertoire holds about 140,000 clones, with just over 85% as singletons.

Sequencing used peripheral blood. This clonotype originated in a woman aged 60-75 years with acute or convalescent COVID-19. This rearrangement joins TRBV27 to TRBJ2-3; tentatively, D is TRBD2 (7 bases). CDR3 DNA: TGTGCCAGCAGTTTAGAGGGGGGGCCTAGCACAGATACGCAGTATTTT. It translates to CASSLEGGPSTDTQYF.